One sample yielded the 13 T cell receptor beta chains listed below, sequenced in a study of spatial heterogeneity in lung cancer. No antigen is known for these receptors. This sample's time point: sample taken at primary tumor resection. General study points: For expanded intratumoral alpha and beta TCRs, counts tracked tumor mutation counts.

Each CDR3 protein is one row after TCRdb ran MiXCR on the 5' RACE reads. The sample contains under 5,500 distinct CDR3 sequences, less than 15% of which appear only once. The sample here was lung tumor tissue, taken at surgery. Receptors originate from a male donor with early-stage non-small cell lung cancer.

This clonotype was detected many times. The DNA of the CDR3 is TGTGCCAGTCGCCGGGACAGGTCCAATTCACCCCTCCACTTT. Encoded protein: CASRRDRSNSPLHF. V and J are TRBV18 and TRBJ1-6; 8 bases fit TRBD1. The V gene end was trimmed by 9 bases and the J gene end by 7 bases; junction bases not matched to a gene: 8. This CDR3 is 14 amino acids long. Germline loops: CDR1 KGHSH, CDR2 LQKENI.

The V and J genes are TRBV6-2 or TRBV6-3 and TRBJ1-5; 9 positions agree with TRBD1. Germline CDR1 MNHEY, CDR2 SVGEGT. This CDR3 has 15 residues. With V trimmed by 6 bases and J by 6 bases, 9 bases remained unmatched. CDR3 nucleotides: TGTGCCAGCAGCCGAAACACAGGGGGCTTTCAGCCCCAGCATTTT. Encoded protein: CASSRNTGGFQPQHF.

The rearrangement uses TRBV20-1 and TRBJ2-7, with TRBD2 matching 7 bases. Losses at the gene ends were 5 bases for V and 1 base for J; bases not matched to a gene: 5. The CDR3 length is 13 residues. The germline gives CDR1 DFQATT, CDR2 SNEGSKA (reference sequence). CDR3 DNA: TGCAGTGCTCGGGGGGAGAATTCCTACGAGCAGTACTTC. This encodes CSARGENSYEQYF.

This clonotype came up a few times. An end of the junction does not agree with germline; a read error may underlie this. The chain carries TRBV20-1 and TRBJ1-2; the D gene is possibly TRBD1 (5 bases). The CDR3 is 14 residues long. The germline V gene has CDR1 DFQATT and CDR2 SNEGSKA (reference sequence). CDR3 DNA sequence: TGCAGTGCTAGAGATCGGGACCGACTCAGGAGCAAGGTCTTC. Its protein product is CSARDRDRLRSKVF.

The gene calls are TRBV5-1 and TRBJ2-5, with 9 bases aligning to TRBD1. V lost 3 bases and J lost 4; bases outside the gene matches: 1. The CDR3 consists of 13 residues. Germline V lookup: CDR1 SGHRS, CDR2 YFSETQ. CDR3 nucleotides: TGCGCCAGCAGCTCGACAGGGGGAGAGACCCAGTACTTC. This codes for CASSSTGGETQYF.

This clonotype was recorded at least ten times. The chain recombines TRBV7-2 with TRBJ2-3; D remains ambiguous. Trimming pared 5 bases from V and 0 bases from J, leaving 3 bases between. Per germline, CDR1 SGHTA and CDR2 FQGNSA. CDR3 size: 12 residues. The CDR3 here is CASSASTDTQYF. CDR3 sequence (DNA): TGTGCCAGCAGCGCGAGCACAGATACGCAGTATTTT.

The chain has TRBV28 and TRBJ2-2; a weak D match, TRBD2 (5 bases). The CDR3 runs to 14 residues. Germline V gives CDR1 MDHEN, CDR2 SYDVKM. The V and J ends lost 5 bases and 2 bases respectively, with 9 bases between them. The chain's CDR3 is CASSRGRNTGELFF. The CDR3 nucleotides read TGTGCCAGCAGTCGCGGGCGAAACACCGGGGAGCTGTTTTTT.

This clonotype was seen only a few times. The chain recombines TRBV7-3 with TRBJ2-1; D perhaps matches TRBD2 (5 bases). This CDR3 contains 14 residues. The germline V gene has CDR1 SGHTA and CDR2 FQGTGA. The V end was cut by 8 bases, the J end by 5 bases, with 16 bases between. The CDR3 DNA follows: TGTGCCAGCTCCCCAACTACTAGAAACAATGAGCAGTTCTTC. Its protein is CASSPTTRNNEQFF.

The V call is TRBV6-2 or TRBV6-3, the J call TRBJ1-2, with unresolved D. The CDR3 loop spans 13 amino acids. Trimming stripped 0 bases from V and 7 bases from J, with 9 bases between. The germline V gene encodes CDR1 MNHEY and CDR2 SVGEGT. The CDR3 here is CASSYSVGLGYTF. CDR3 nucleotide sequence: TGTGCCAGCAGTTACTCGGTTGGCCTTGGCTACACCTTC.

This clonotype has more than one count but fewer than ten. V and J are TRBV7-3 and TRBJ2-1, with 8 bases aligning to TRBD2. The germline CDR1 and CDR2 sequences are SGHTA and FQGTGA. The length of the CDR3 is 15 residues. The ends lost 4 bases at V and 0 bases at J; junction bases unmatched: 2. The DNA for the CDR3 is TGTGCCAGCAGCTCCCGGGGGGGCTCCTACAATGAGCAGTTCTTC. Translated: CASSSRGGSYNEQFF.

By sample fraction, this clonotype is medium-sized. This chain joins TRBV20-1 and TRBJ1-1; the D gene is possibly TRBD1 (6 bases). V was clipped by 1 base and J by 8 bases, with 17 bases between them. This CDR3 is built from 14 residues. The germline V gene encodes CDR1 DFQATT and CDR2 SNEGSKA (reference sequence). The CDR3 spells CSARARQDLMEAFF. As DNA, the CDR3 is TGCAGTGCTAGAGCAAGACAGGACTTGATGGAAGCTTTCTTT.

This clonotype has more than one count but fewer than ten. The V call is TRBV5-1, the J call TRBJ1-4, with 9 bases fitting TRBD1. The V and J ends lost 1 base and 7 bases, in that order; junction bases with no gene match: 8. Germline V gives CDR1 SGHRS, CDR2 YFSETQ. The CDR3 is 16 amino acids. CDR3 in amino acids: CASSLNLGQGAEKLFF. CDR3 bases: TGCGCCAGCAGCTTGAATTTGGGACAGGGAGCTGAAAAACTGTTTTTT.

In its sample, this clonotype is medium-sized. V is TRBV7-2 and J is TRBJ2-5; D gene uncertain. Germline CDR1 SGHTA, CDR2 FQGNSA. Trimming pared 5 bases from V and 4 bases from J, leaving 8 bases between. The CDR3 has 12 residues. Here the CDR3 DNA reads TGTGCCAGCAGCCCACGACCAGAGACCCAGTACTTC. It specifies CASSPRPETQYF.